The TCR beta chain described here comes from a study of molecular identifiers for immune sequencing clone quantification. Looking at the study overall: With replicates, the RNA of about 21,000 or 97,000 naive CD8 cells was split five ways and four were sequenced. Notes on the study in general: Roughly 1 million naive cells reportedly did not prevent detection of spiked Jurkat TCR RNA from one cell.

As regards this clonotype: Antigen unknown. This may stem from a read error, because a much larger clone lies one nucleotide away.

The authors sorted naive CD8 T cells as CD8+CD4-CCR7+CD45RA+. This CDR3 spans 13 amino acids. Germline V gene lookup returns CDR1 MNHEY and CDR2 SMNVEV (reference sequence). Bulk libraries came from a prior protocol with listed TCR primers. One entry per CDR3 protein, called by TCRdb with MiXCR from the PCR reads. The sample records more than 95,000 distinct CDR3 sequences, roughly 26% being singletons. The sequence was obtained from a human donor in good health. Some libraries in this study had Jurkat cell RNA spiked in. Sample: naive CD8+ T cells from blood, with Jurkat cell RNA spiked in. The sample's subset: FACS-sorted CD8+CD4-CCR7+CD45RA+ naive T cells. This sequence joins TRBV27 and TRBJ2-7, with D possibly called TRBD1 or TRBD2 (5 bases each). The CDR3 region is CASSSGTSRVQHF. CDR3 DNA: TGTGCCAGCAGCTCGGGGACCAGCCGAGTGCAGCACTTC.